Following are 18 T cell receptor beta chains from one sample sequenced in a study of T cell responses to AZD1222 COVID-19 vaccine. The method was immunoSEQ multiplex PCR; TCRdb's version includes in-frame clones alone and lacks a portion of them. The table records roughly 100,000 clones, about nine tenths of them present only once. The sample was peripheral blood, taken on day 0 of AZD1222 vaccination. These receptors were collected from an adult in good health.

Comment on this clone: At one of its ends the junction is not consistent with the germline gene, which may arise from a read error. The V gene is TRBV7-9, the J gene TRBJ1-1; no firm D call. The CDR3 totals 12 residues. The germline V gene encodes CDR1 SEHNR and CDR2 FQNEAQ (reference sequence). CDR3 nucleotide sequence: TGTGCCAGCAGCTATGCTAACAGTGAAGCTTTCTTT. Amino acid sequence: CASSYANSEAFF.

V is TRBV29-1 and J is TRBJ2-7; 12 nucleotides align to TRBD1. Germline V gene sequence: CDR1 SQVTM, CDR2 ANQGSEA. V dropped 5 bases and J dropped 8; count of bases not matched to a gene: 7. The CDR3 is 13 residues long. DNA of the CDR3: TGCAGCGTTCTGGCCGGGACAGGGGGCCAGCAGTACTTC. It translates to CSVLAGTGGQQYF.

The chain carries TRBV2 and TRBJ2-1, with no clear D. Trimming took off 3 bases at V and 7 bases at J, with 10 bases between the two ends. CDR3 length: 13 residues. Germline values: CDR1 SNHLY, CDR2 FYNNEI. The CDR3 protein is CASSDVLGNEQFF. The CDR3 nucleotides are TGTGCCAGCAGTGATGTGTTGGGTAATGAGCAGTTCTTC.

The V gene is TRBV7-9, the J gene TRBJ2-1; D is possibly TRBD2 (6 bases). CDR3 length equals 15 residues. The V gene lost 11 bases and the J gene lost 4 bases, with 21 bases spanning the gap. Germline lookup yields CDR1 SEHNR and CDR2 FQNEAQ (reference sequence). CDR3 coding DNA: TGTGCCGGAGAAAGACTAGACCTACCTTACAATGAGCAGTTCTTC. Protein product: CAGERLDLPYNEQFF.

This chain connects TRBV28 to TRBJ1-1; no clear D. V dropped 7 bases and J dropped 1 base, with 13 bases sitting between them. Germline V gene lookup returns CDR1 MDHEN and CDR2 SYDVKM. This CDR3 comprises 14 residues. CDR3 coding DNA: TGTGCCAGCAACTCGGACGGCGAGAACACTGAAGCTTTCTTT. This sequence encodes CASNSDGENTEAFF.

V usage is TRBV7-8 and J usage is TRBJ2-7; the D gene could be TRBD1 or TRBD2 (6 bases each). CDR1 and CDR2 from the germline V gene are SGHVS and FQNEAQ. The CDR3 is 17 amino acids. Trimming took 5 bases from V and 5 from J, leaving 25 bases between them. This CDR3 is CASSPQRGAPRLDEQYF. The CDR3 nucleotides are TGTGCCAGCAGCCCTCAAAGGGGGGCGCCGCGTCTCGACGAGCAGTACTTC.

This clone has a handful of counts. J is TRBJ1-6 and V is TRBV9, with TRBD1 matching over 8 bases. The V and J ends lost 1 base and 8 bases, in that order; junction bases with no gene match: 5. The germline V gene has CDR1 SGDLS and CDR2 YYNGEE. The CDR3 runs to 15 residues. CDR3 sequence (DNA): TGTGCCAGCAGCGTATCAGGGGGACAGGATTCACCCCTCCACTTT. Translated: CASSVSGGQDSPLHF. Combining the CDR3 with reference TRBV9 and TRBJ1-6 gives the whole variable domain DSGVTQTPKHLITATGQRVTLRCSPRSGDLSVYWYQQSLDQGLQFLIQYYNGEERAKGNILERFSAQQFPDLHSELNLSSLELGDSALYFCASSVSGGQDSPLHFGNGTRLTVT.

The chain couples TRBV12-1 to TRBJ2-1; TRBD2, the table's D call, lacks a check against the DNA. TRBV12-1 is given as a pseudogene. The CDR3 consists of 12 residues. CDR3 residues: CASSLRPGEQFF. In DNA, the CDR3 is TGTGCCAGCAGCCTACGTCCCGGTGAGCAGTTCTTC.

The V call is TRBV6-1, the J call TRBJ2-7; 9 positions match TRBD2. The CDR3 sequence is 16 residues long. Germline V gene sequence: CDR1 MNHNS, CDR2 SASEGT. The V segment lost 4 bases and the J segment 6 bases; nucleotides outside the gene matches: 13. Here the CDR3 reads CASSALVSGSSVEQYF. As DNA, the CDR3 is TGTGCCAGCAGTGCTCTCGTTAGCGGGAGTTCCGTCGAGCAGTACTTC.

CDR3: CASSPGGRVQETQYF. In DNA form, the CDR3 reads TGTGCCAGCAGCCCGGGGGGCCGGGTTCAAGAGACCCAGTACTTC. The chain is built from TRBV5-4 and TRBJ2-5, with D maybe TRBD2 (7 bases). The ends were cut back, 4 bases at V and 2 bases at J, with 15 bases in the middle. The CDR3 covers 15 residues. The germline gives CDR1 SGHNT, CDR2 YYREEE (reference sequence). Complete variable domain (other parts from reference TRBV5-4 and TRBJ2-5): ETGVTQSPTHLIKTRGQQVTLRCSSQSGHNTVSWYQQALGQGPQFIFQYYREEENGRGNFPPRFSGLQFPNYSSELNVNALELDDSALYLCASSPGGRVQETQYFGPGTRLLVL.

This clone has only one observation. The chain links TRBV6-5 to TRBJ1-1; no firm D call. With 2 bases removed from V and 0 bases from J, the gap between germline ends came to 10 bases. Germline-derived CDR1 and CDR2 are MNHEY and SVGAGI. The CDR3 totals 15 residues. The CDR3 coding sequence is TGTGCCAGCAGTTACATGCCAGGATTGAACACTGAAGCTTTCTTT. Translation gives CASSYMPGLNTEAFF.

The chain uses TRBV27 and TRBJ2-7, with 10 bases that match TRBD2. Germline values: CDR1 MNHEY, CDR2 SMNVEV (reference sequence). CDR3 size: 16 residues. J gave up 6 bases and V 4 bases, and 12 bases lay outside the gene matches. The DNA of the CDR3 is TGTGCCAGCAGTTATCGGACTAGCGGAGCCGTCGGCGAGCAGTACTTC. This codes for CASSYRTSGAVGEQYF.

The chain couples TRBV28 to TRBJ1-1; D possibly corresponds to TRBD1 (6 bases). V was shortened by 1 base and J by 4 bases, with 10 bases between the two germline ends. CDR3 length: 14 amino acids. The germline V gene encodes CDR1 MDHEN and CDR2 SYDVKM. CDR3 in DNA: TGTGCCAGCAGTTTATTGCCAGGGGTCACTGAAGCTTTCTTT. It translates to CASSLLPGVTEAFF. The full variable domain, its missing parts supplied by reference TRBV28 and TRBJ1-1, is DVKVTQSSRYLVKRTGEKVFLECVQDMDHENMFWYRQDPGLGLRLIYFSYDVKMKEKGDIPEGYSVSREKKERFSLILESASTNQTSMYLCASSLLPGVTEAFFGQGTRLTVV.

This chain joins TRBV18 and TRBJ1-1, with D perhaps TRBD1 (5 bases). Germline V gene sequence: CDR1 KGHSH, CDR2 LQKENI. This CDR3 spans 14 amino acids. Trimming took 5 bases from V and 1 from J, leaving 11 bases between them. CDR3 bases: TGTGCCAGCTCATGGGGGGAAGGGAACACTGAAGCTTTCTTT. Amino acid sequence: CASSWGEGNTEAFF.

V usage is TRBV28 and J usage is TRBJ1-2; maybe TRBD1 (6 bases). CDR1 and CDR2 from the germline V gene are MDHEN and SYDVKM. V lost 9 bases and J lost 2, with 16 bases in between. CDR3 length equals 14 residues. CDR3 coding DNA: TGTGCCAGTGTAAAGGGGGGCCAAAACTATGGCTACACCTTC. This encodes CASVKGGQNYGYTF.

This clone has only a few counts. The chain has TRBV2 and TRBJ1-1, with unresolved D. The CDR3 is made up of 12 amino acids. Germline CDR1 is SNHLY and CDR2 is FYNNEI. V gave up 6 bases and J gave up 8 bases, with 13 bases separating them. CDR3 nucleotides: TGTGCCAGCAGCGGTATCGCACCAGAAGCTTTCTTT. It encodes CASSGIAPEAFF.

J is TRBJ2-7 and V is TRBV19; D unresolved. This CDR3 spans 10 amino acids. V lost 9 bases, J lost 6 bases, and 9 bases lay in between. The germline V gene encodes CDR1 LNHDA and CDR2 SQIVND (reference sequence). The DNA of the CDR3 is TGTGCCAGCCGCAATCTCGAGCAGTACTTC. Translating gives CASRNLEQYF.

This clone was recorded once. The chain is built from TRBV9 and TRBJ1-5; D remains unclear. CDR1 and CDR2 (germline): SGDLS, YYNGEE. This CDR3 is 14 amino acids long. Trimming pared 2 bases from V and 7 bases from J, leaving 13 bases between. In DNA, the CDR3 is TGTGCCAGCAGCGTCGGCCCGGAGGGACAGCCCCAGCATTTT. It specifies CASSVGPEGQPQHF.